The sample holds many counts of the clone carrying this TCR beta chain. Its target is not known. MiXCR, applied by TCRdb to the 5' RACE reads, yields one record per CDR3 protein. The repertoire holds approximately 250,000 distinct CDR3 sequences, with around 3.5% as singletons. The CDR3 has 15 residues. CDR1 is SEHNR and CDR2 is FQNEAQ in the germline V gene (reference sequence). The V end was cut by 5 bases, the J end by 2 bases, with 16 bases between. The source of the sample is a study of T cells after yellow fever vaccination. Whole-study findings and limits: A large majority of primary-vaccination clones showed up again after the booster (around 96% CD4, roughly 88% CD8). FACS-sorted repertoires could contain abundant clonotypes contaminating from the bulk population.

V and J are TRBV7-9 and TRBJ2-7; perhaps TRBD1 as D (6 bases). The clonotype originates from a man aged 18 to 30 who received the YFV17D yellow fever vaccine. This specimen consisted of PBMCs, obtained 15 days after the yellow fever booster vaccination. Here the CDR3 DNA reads TGTGCCAGCAGCCTGATGGGGGCCGGAGCCTACGAGCAGTACTTC. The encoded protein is CASSLMGAGAYEQYF. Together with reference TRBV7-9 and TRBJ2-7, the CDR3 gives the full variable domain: DTGVSQNPRHKITKRGQNVTFRCDPISEHNRLYWYRQTLGQGPEFLTYFQNEAQLEKSRLLSDRFSAERPKGSFSTLEIQRTEQGDSAMYLCASSLMGAGAYEQYFGPGTRLTVT.